Below are 9 T cell receptor beta chains sequenced from a single sample in a study of T-cell memory formation after mild COVID-19. Each CDR3 protein is one row after TCRdb ran MiXCR on the 5' RACE reads. This table holds 300,000 to 350,000 distinct CDR3 sequences, roughly 15% found once. The sample consisted of PBMCs or a T cell subset sorted from them (not recorded which). The source of these receptors is a young man who had mild COVID-19 (a few samples of this study predate the infection). Cell type and time point are not known.

This clonotype was seen only a few times. The chain uses TRBV7-9 and TRBJ1-1; D is uncertain. Germline lookup yields CDR1 SEHNR and CDR2 FQNEAQ (reference sequence). Trimming removed 3 bases from V and 6 bases from J, with 17 bases in between. The length of the CDR3 is 15 residues. CDR3 loop: CASSLGQVLGAEAFF. In nucleotides, the CDR3 is TGTGCCAGCAGCTTGGGTCAGGTTTTGGGCGCTGAAGCTTTCTTT. Together with reference TRBV7-9 and TRBJ1-1, the CDR3 gives the full variable domain: DTGVSQNPRHKITKRGQNVTFRCDPISEHNRLYWYRQTLGQGPEFLTYFQNEAQLEKSRLLSDRFSAERPKGSFSTLEIQRTEQGDSAMYLCASSLGQVLGAEAFFGQGTRLTVV.

This clonotype was seen a handful of times. The rearrangement links TRBV3-1 to TRBJ2-5, with D perhaps matching TRBD2 (7 bases). The CDR3 extends over 14 amino acids. Germline V CDR1 and CDR2: LGHDT, YNNKEL (reference sequence). Between the trimmed V and J ends, which lost 2 bases and 7 bases, there was a span of 14 bases. The CDR3 DNA is TGTGCCAGCAGCCAACCTGGACTAGGGGGGACCCAGTACTTC. Amino acids: CASSQPGLGGTQYF.

The V gene is TRBV6-5, the J gene TRBJ2-3, with 7 bases identical to TRBD1. CDR1 MNHEY and CDR2 SVGAGI come from the germline V gene. This CDR3 contains 14 residues. V lost 0 bases and J lost 6; bases outside the gene matches: 3. CDR3: CASSYSRGRDTQYF. CDR3 bases: TGTGCCAGCAGTTACTCGAGGGGGCGCGATACGCAGTATTTT.

This clonotype has ten or more counts. The V call is TRBV7-8, the J call TRBJ1-6; no reliable D call. The CDR3 runs to 14 residues. CDR1 and CDR2 from the germline V gene are SGHVS and FQNEAQ. V lost 3 bases to trimming and J lost 5 bases, with 8 bases between them. The CDR3 reads CASSFRLDNSPLHF. The CDR3 DNA is TGTGCCAGCAGCTTCCGGTTGGATAATTCACCCCTCCACTTT.

V gene TRBV7-9 combines with J gene TRBJ2-5; D possibly corresponds to TRBD1 (6 bases). Germline values: CDR1 SEHNR, CDR2 FQNEAQ (reference sequence). V shed 5 bases and J shed 1 base, with 17 bases lying between them. The CDR3 is 16 residues long. The CDR3 DNA sequence: TGTGCCAGCAGCACGCGCCACAGGGCTGGCCAAGAGACCCAGTACTTC. Translation gives CASSTRHRAGQETQYF.

V usage is TRBV24-1 and J usage is TRBJ2-7, with no clear D. The V end lost 7 bases, the J end lost 7 bases, and 10 bases lay between the germline ends. Germline CDR1 and CDR2: KGHDR and SFDVKD. CDR3 length equals 11 residues. Here the CDR3 DNA reads TGTGCCACCAGAAGGTTCCAAGAGCAGTACGTC. Its protein is CATRRFQEQYV.

On this clonotype: The DNA is left out, because the CDR3 cannot be placed on it with certainty; the CDR3 is given as TCRdb lists it. The V call is TRBV12-3 or TRBV12-4, the J call TRBJ2-1. Inclusive of both ends, the CDR3 amounts to 14 amino acids. The CDR3 spells CASSSSGSWSEQFF.

This chain uses TRBV5-1 with TRBJ2-1; no reliable D call. The CDR3 length is 15 residues. The V gene lost 4 bases and the J gene lost 4 bases, with 15 bases spanning the gap. Germline loops: CDR1 SGHRS, CDR2 YFSETQ. The DNA of the CDR3 is TGCGCCAGCAGCCCGGATGAGGCCCTATACAATGAGCAGTTCTTC. Translated: CASSPDEALYNEQFF.

This clonotype has more than one count but fewer than ten. V gene TRBV29-1 combines with J gene TRBJ1-5; D perhaps matches TRBD1 (5 bases). The CDR3 has 14 amino acids. Germline V gene lookup returns CDR1 SQVTM and CDR2 ANQGSEA. V dropped 4 bases and J dropped 1 base, with 11 bases sitting between them. CDR3 sequence reads: CSVGGLGSNQPQHF. CDR3 nucleotides: TGCAGCGTTGGGGGCCTAGGCAGCAATCAGCCCCAGCATTTT.